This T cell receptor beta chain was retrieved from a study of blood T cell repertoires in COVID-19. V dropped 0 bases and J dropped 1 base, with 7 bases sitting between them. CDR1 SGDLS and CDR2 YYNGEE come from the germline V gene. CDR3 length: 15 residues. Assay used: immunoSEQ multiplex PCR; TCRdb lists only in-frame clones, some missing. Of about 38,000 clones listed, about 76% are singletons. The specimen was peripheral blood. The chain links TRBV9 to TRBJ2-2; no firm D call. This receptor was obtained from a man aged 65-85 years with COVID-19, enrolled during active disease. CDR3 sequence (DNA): TGTGCCAGCAGCGTAGAGCCTCTGAACACCGGGGAGCTGTTTTTT. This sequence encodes CASSVEPLNTGELFF. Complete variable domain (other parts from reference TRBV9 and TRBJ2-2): DSGVTQTPKHLITATGQRVTLRCSPRSGDLSVYWYQQSLDQGLQFLIQYYNGEERAKGNILERFSAQQFPDLHSELNLSSLELGDSALYFCASSVEPLNTGELFFGEGSRLTVL.